This T cell receptor (beta chain) was identified in a study of blood T cell repertoires in COVID-19. Background on the study: The United States, Italy and Spain supplied acute and convalescent COVID-19 samples. Sources were T cells, B-cell-depleted T cells, or PBMCs; the material itself was cDNA or gDNA.

The CDR3 is 14 residues long. The V gene lost 6 bases and the J gene lost 6 bases, with 12 bases spanning the gap. Germline CDR1 and CDR2: LNHDA and SQIVND (reference sequence). Patients at the Seattle site were enrolled during active infection and followed longitudinally. The table came from immunoSEQ multiplex PCR; TCRdb's copy has only in-frame clones and leaves some out. The sample shows some 80,000 clones, approximately 85% of them seen only once. The receptor comes from a man in his 60s with COVID-19, enrolled during active disease. The chain employs TRBV19 and TRBJ1-6; TRBD1 is a possible D gene (6 bases). The sample taken for sequencing was peripheral blood. The CDR3, as DNA: TGTGCCAGTAGGCCGACAGGACCTAATTCACCCCTCCACTTT. Translated: CASRPTGPNSPLHF. Variable domain in full (rest from reference TRBV19 and TRBJ1-6): DGGITQSPKYLFRKEGQNVTLSCEQNLNHDAMYWYRQDPGQGLRLIYYSQIVNDFQKGDIAEGYSVSREKKESFPLTVTSAQKNPTAFYLCASRPTGPNSPLHFGNGTRLTVT.